The 32 T cell receptor beta chains below come from one sample, sequenced in a study of T cells after posttransplantation cyclophosphamide. Assay: immunoSEQ multiplex PCR; the TCRdb copy retains only in-frame clones and omits some. This sample has 25,000 to 35,000 clones and no singletons, with 4% to 5.5% in the ten largest. Material for sequencing was PBMCs. The receptors were sampled from a woman aged 25-40 years in good health and a related stem cell transplant donor.

This clone came up a few times. This sequence joins TRBV27 and TRBJ2-7, with TRBD1 identical over 12 bases. With V trimmed by 3 bases and J by 6 bases, 3 bases remained unmatched. The CDR3 covers 14 residues. The V gene's germline CDR1 is MNHEY and CDR2 SMNVEV (reference sequence). The CDR3 DNA sequence: TGTGCCAGCAGTTTGGGACAGGGGGCGGCCGAGCAGTACTTC. Residues: CASSLGQGAAEQYF.

This clone was counted many times. This chain links TRBV19 with TRBJ2-2, with D possibly matching TRBD2 (6 bases). With 9 bases removed from V and 4 bases from J, the gap between germline ends came to 12 bases. The CDR3 runs to 13 residues. Germline-derived CDR1 and CDR2 are LNHDA and SQIVND (reference sequence). The CDR3 region is CASLSGFTGELFF. CDR3 in DNA: TGTGCCAGCCTTAGCGGTTTCACCGGGGAGCTGTTTTTT.

The sample holds many counts of this clone. J is TRBJ1-5 and V is TRBV6-2 or TRBV6-3; 9 bases fit TRBD1. The CDR3 is made up of 14 amino acids. V lost 6 bases, J lost 5 bases, and 5 bases stayed unmatched. Germline lookup yields CDR1 MNHEY and CDR2 SVGEGT. The CDR3: CASRGWDRDQPQHF. CDR3 bases: TGTGCCAGCAGGGGCTGGGACAGGGATCAGCCCCAGCATTTT.

This chain uses TRBV9 with TRBJ2-3; 9 nucleotides align to TRBD2. J was trimmed by 1 base and V by 6 bases; bases with no gene match: 12. The CDR3 consists of 17 residues. Germline V gene sequence: CDR1 SGDLS, CDR2 YYNGEE. The CDR3 loop is CASTFRASGAGTDTQYF. The CDR3 coding sequence is TGTGCCAGCACCTTCAGGGCTAGCGGGGCCGGCACAGATACGCAGTATTTT.

This clone was detected ten times or more. V gene TRBV18 combines with J gene TRBJ1-5; TRBD1 might be the D (5 bases). Germline V gives CDR1 KGHSH, CDR2 LQKENI. The CDR3 is 15 amino acids. V lost 4 bases to trimming and J lost 6 bases, with 16 bases between them. In DNA, the CDR3 is TGTGCCAGCTCACAAACCAGGGAGGCCCGTCAGCCCCAGCATTTT. Translation gives CASSQTREARQPQHF.

This clone showed up many times. DNA for the CDR3: TGCGCCAGCAGCCAAGTGGTCAGAATGCCCACAGATACGCAGTATTTT. Its translation: CASSQVVRMPTDTQYF. The chain employs TRBV4-1 and TRBJ2-3; D call uncertain. V was shortened by 1 base and J by 2 bases, with 13 bases between the two germline ends. Looked up from germline, CDR1 is MGHRA and CDR2 is YSYEKL. This CDR3 comprises 16 residues.

The V call is TRBV6-5, the J call TRBJ2-7; no firm D call. The CDR3 loop spans 15 amino acids. With 4 bases removed from V and 1 base from J, the gap between germline ends came to 14 bases. Germline V CDR1 and CDR2: MNHEY, SVGAGI. Written as DNA, the CDR3 is TGTGCCAGCAGTTCCCCCGGCGGTAGTTCCTACGAGCAGTACTTC. Translation: CASSSPGGSSYEQYF.

Ten or more counts support this clone. The V call is TRBV5-6, the J call TRBJ1-6, with D possibly being TRBD1 (5 bases). V was trimmed by 2 bases and J by 10 bases, leaving 22 bases between them. CDR1 and CDR2 from the germline V gene are SGHDT and YYEEEE. The CDR3 extends over 17 amino acids. CDR3 DNA sequence: TGTGCCAGCAGCTTACAGACCGGGACTATTATCGGGTCACCCCTCCACTTT. It translates to CASSLQTGTIIGSPLHF. The whole variable domain, remainder taken from reference TRBV5-6 and TRBJ1-6, is DAGVTQSPTHLIKTRGQQVTLRCSPKSGHDTVSWYQQALGQGPQFIFQYYEEEERQRGNFPDRFSGHQFPNYSSELNVNALLLGDSALYLCASSLQTGTIIGSPLHFGNGTRLTVT.

This clone has only a few counts. The J gene is TRBJ1-1, the V gene TRBV7-2, with a weak D call TRBD1 (5 bases). The CDR3 loop spans 13 amino acids. CDR1 and CDR2 from the germline V gene are SGHTA and FQGNSA. V dropped 6 bases and J dropped 0 bases, with 8 bases sitting between them. The CDR3 region has the DNA TGTGCCAGCAGTTCACAGGTGAACACTGAAGCTTTCTTT. Protein product: CASSSQVNTEAFF.

This clone was recorded at least ten times. V is TRBV4-3 and J is TRBJ1-3, with a weak D call TRBD1 (6 bases). V lost 0 bases to trimming and J lost 2 bases, with 11 bases between them. This CDR3 is 16 amino acids long. Germline-derived CDR1 and CDR2 are LGHNA and YSLEER. DNA for the CDR3: TGCGCCAGCAGCCAAGACAGGGGATATGCTGGAAACACCATATATTTT. Its protein is CASSQDRGYAGNTIYF.

This clone was counted ten times or more. The V and J genes are TRBV5-1 and TRBJ2-1, with TRBD2 matching over 12 bases. Germline CDR1 SGHRS, CDR2 YFSETQ. Trimming cost V 6 bases and J 9 bases; bases outside gene matches: 7. The length of the CDR3 is 14 residues. Written as DNA, the CDR3 is TGCGCCAGCAACCCGCTAGCGGGAGGGGTTGAGCAGTTCTTC. Protein: CASNPLAGGVEQFF. Full variable domain (rest looked up from reference TRBV5-1 and TRBJ2-1): KAGVTQTPRYLIKTRGQQVTLSCSPISGHRSVSWYQQTPGQGLQFLFEYFSETQRNKGNFPGRFSGRQFSNSRSEMNVSTLELGDSALYLCASNPLAGGVEQFFGPGTRLTVL.

V usage is TRBV7-2 and J usage is TRBJ1-2; D remains ambiguous. V was shortened by 1 base and J by 4 bases, with 10 bases between the two germline ends. The CDR3 loop spans 14 amino acids. Germline assignment: CDR1 SGHTA and CDR2 FQGNSA. CDR3 amino acids: CASSLERSGYGYTF. CDR3 DNA: TGTGCCAGCAGCTTAGAGAGGTCGGGCTATGGCTACACCTTC.

J is TRBJ2-3 and V is TRBV30; a possible D gene is TRBD1 (6 bases). CDR3 length: 13 amino acids. Deletions cut 2 bases from V and 4 bases from J, with 10 bases between. Germline V gene sequence: CDR1 GTSNPN, CDR2 SVGIG (reference sequence). The CDR3 is CAWSRNRADTQYF. The CDR3 DNA sequence: TGTGCCTGGAGTCGTAACAGGGCAGATACGCAGTATTTT.

This clone was detected ten times or more. V gene TRBV15 combines with J gene TRBJ1-4; D is unclear. This CDR3 region has 14 residues. Germline assignment: CDR1 LNHNV and CDR2 YYDKDF (reference sequence). The V end was cut by 0 bases, the J end by 10 bases, with 12 bases between. The CDR3 bases are TGTGCCACCAGCAGAGATCGGCAGGTCCGAAAACTGTTTTTT. Its protein product is CATSRDRQVRKLFF.

The table lists this clone with many counts. The chain links TRBV4-1 to TRBJ2-7; 12 positions agree with TRBD1. Unmatched junction bases numbered 1, after V lost 1 base and J lost 0 bases. CDR1 MGHRA and CDR2 YSYEKL come from the germline V gene. CDR3 length: 16 residues. The CDR3 nucleotides read TGCGCCAGCAGCCAAGCGGGACAGGGGGCCTCCTACGAGCAGTACTTC. It is translated as CASSQAGQGASYEQYF.

In its sample, this clone was seen many times. This chain joins TRBV5-1 and TRBJ2-1; 13 bases fit TRBD2. V was pared by 4 bases and J by 9 bases, with 13 bases of the junction left unmatched. Germline-derived CDR1 and CDR2 are SGHRS and YFSETQ. The CDR3 runs to 17 residues. DNA for the CDR3: TGCGCCAGCAGCCCTACGAATAGACTAGCGGGGGGTAGTGAGCAGTTCTTC. It codes for CASSPTNRLAGGSEQFF.

This clone was seen repeatedly, ten times or more. V is TRBV19 and J is TRBJ1-1, with D perhaps matching TRBD1 (5 bases). Germline CDR1 is LNHDA and CDR2 is SQIVND (reference sequence). V was shortened by 5 bases and J by 5 bases, with 15 bases between the two germline ends. The CDR3 totals 14 residues. In DNA, the CDR3 is TGTGCCAGTAGTGCCGACTGGGAGGGGACTGAAGCTTTCTTT. Its translation is CASSADWEGTEAFF.

This clone showed up many times. The rearrangement joins TRBV6-2 or TRBV6-3 to TRBJ2-7; tentative D call: TRBD2 (7 bases). V gave up 4 bases and J gave up 4 bases, with 11 bases separating them. This CDR3 is 13 amino acids long. Per the germline V gene, CDR1 is MNHEY and CDR2 is SVGEGT. This chain's CDR3 is CASSSGGRYEQYF. The CDR3 DNA is TGTGCCAGCAGTTCGGGGGGCAGGTACGAGCAGTACTTC.

This clone was seen repeatedly, ten times or more. The CDR3 region is CASSRTGIAQPQHF. CDR3 nucleotides: TGTGCCAGCTCACGCACAGGGATCGCTCAGCCCCAGCATTTT. The chain joins TRBV18 to TRBJ1-5; tentative D call: TRBD1 (6 bases). The CDR3 covers 14 residues. From germline, CDR1 is KGHSH and CDR2 LQKENI. The germline V and J ends were trimmed by 4 bases and 6 bases, with 13 bases remaining between them.

This clone was counted a few times. The chain recombines TRBV12-5 with TRBJ2-2; 7 bases are a match to TRBD2. Germline V gene data show CDR1 as LGHNT and CDR2 as FRNRAP. J was trimmed by 5 bases and V by 3 bases; bases with no gene match: 0. The CDR3 runs to 13 residues. The CDR3 bases are TGTGCTAGTGGTTTCGGGGGGACCGGGGAGCTGTTTTTT. Its translation: CASGFGGTGELFF.

The sample holds many counts of this clone. The V call is TRBV28, the J call TRBJ1-2, with D unresolved. The V end was cut by 5 bases, the J end by 4 bases, with 11 bases between. This CDR3 comprises 13 residues. Germline loops: CDR1 MDHEN, CDR2 SYDVKM. CDR3 nucleotide sequence: TGTGCCAGCAGTCTCTGGGCCGCCTATGGCTACACCTTC. Amino acids: CASSLWAAYGYTF.

The chain recombines TRBV30 with TRBJ1-4; no clear D. The V gene's germline CDR1 is GTSNPN and CDR2 SVGIG (reference sequence). V was clipped by 0 bases and J by 8 bases, with 13 bases between them. The CDR3 length is 14 residues. This CDR3 reads CAWSVLGVGEKLFF. CDR3 sequence (DNA): TGTGCCTGGAGTGTACTCGGGGTTGGGGAAAAACTGTTTTTT.

This clone has ten or more counts. The V gene is TRBV7-9, the J gene TRBJ2-7, with D hard to call. The length of the CDR3 is 12 residues. Trimming shortened V by 5 bases and J by 0 bases, and 5 bases separated the two germline ends. Germline CDR1 and CDR2: SEHNR and FQNEAQ (reference sequence). The CDR3 reads CASSPVSYEQYF. As DNA, the CDR3 is TGTGCCAGCAGCCCCGTCTCCTACGAGCAGTACTTC. Complete variable domain (other parts from reference TRBV7-9 and TRBJ2-7): DTGVSQNPRHKITKRGQNVTFRCDPISEHNRLYWYRQTLGQGPEFLTYFQNEAQLEKSRLLSDRFSAERPKGSFSTLEIQRTEQGDSAMYLCASSPVSYEQYFGPGTRLTVT.

This clone appeared many times. The rearrangement joins TRBV19 to TRBJ1-2; possibly TRBD1 for D (5 bases). The CDR3 spans 15 residues. V lost 3 bases and J lost 4, with 15 bases in between. Germline V gives CDR1 LNHDA, CDR2 SQIVND (reference sequence). CDR3 residues: CASSIQSDRVYGYTF. Written as DNA, the CDR3 is TGTGCCAGTAGTATCCAAAGTGACAGAGTCTATGGCTACACCTTC.

At least ten counts were recorded for this clone. As DNA, the CDR3 is TGTGCCAGCAGTGCTGACAGAGGGTCGAGGACTGAAGCTTTCTTT. Translated, it gives CASSADRGSRTEAFF. The gene calls are TRBV6-5 and TRBJ1-1; tentative D call: TRBD1 (5 bases). The ends were cut back, 5 bases at V and 5 bases at J, with 18 bases in the middle. CDR3 size: 15 residues. Germline V CDR1 and CDR2: MNHEY, SVGAGI.

On this clone: One junction end does not reproduce the germline sequence, and a read error may be involved. The chain combines TRBV13 with TRBJ1-5; TRBD1 matches at 7 bases. The CDR3 has 15 amino acids. CDR1 and CDR2 (germline): PRHDT, FYEKMQ (reference sequence). CDR3 sequence reads: CASSVGQAYNQPQHF. CDR3 sequence (DNA): TGTGCCAGCAGCGTAGGACAGGCATACAATCAGCCCCAGCATTTT.

The J gene is TRBJ1-1, the V gene TRBV29-1, with D possibly matching TRBD1 (5 bases). This CDR3 comprises 13 residues. Per the germline V gene, CDR1 is SQVTM and CDR2 is ANQGSEA. V was clipped by 3 bases and J by 6 bases, with 14 bases between them. The CDR3 loop reads CSVDKDSLAEAFF. CDR3 DNA sequence: TGCAGCGTTGATAAAGACAGTTTAGCTGAAGCTTTCTTT.

The sample holds many counts of this clone. CDR3 nucleotides: TGTGCCAGTAGTATGTCCTTTCGCGGCAGGGCGAGCTATGGCTACACCTTC. It yields the protein CASSMSFRGRASYGYTF. V is TRBV19 and J is TRBJ1-2; possible D gene TRBD1, 5 bases. The germline V gene encodes CDR1 LNHDA and CDR2 SQIVND (reference sequence). The CDR3 covers 17 residues. V lost 3 bases to trimming and J lost 4 bases, with 21 bases between them.

The table lists this clone with many counts. The J gene is TRBJ2-7, the V gene TRBV11-2; 9 positions match TRBD1. With V trimmed by 4 bases and J by 3 bases, 1 base remained unmatched. The CDR3 loop spans 13 amino acids. Germline V gene data show CDR1 as SGHAT and CDR2 as FQNNGV. CDR3 in DNA: TGTGCCAGCAGCTGGACAGGGGACTACGAGCAGTACTTC. This encodes CASSWTGDYEQYF.

Ten or more counts support this clone. The genes are TRBV4-3 and TRBJ1-1; D is undetermined. V dropped 4 bases and J dropped 4 bases, with 10 bases sitting between them. The CDR3 has 13 residues. Germline V gene data show CDR1 as LGHNA and CDR2 as YSLEER. This chain's CDR3 is CASSLIPGTEAFF. CDR3 DNA sequence: TGCGCCAGCAGCCTAATCCCGGGCACTGAAGCTTTCTTT.

This clone was recorded many times. V usage is TRBV11-3 and J usage is TRBJ1-3; weak D call: TRBD1 (5 bases). V lost 3 bases and J 0 bases, leaving 9 bases between the germline ends. The CDR3 is 15 residues long. Germline V gives CDR1 SGHNT, CDR2 YENEEA. The CDR3 protein is CASSFGGNSGNTIYF. In DNA, the CDR3 is TGTGCCAGCAGCTTCGGGGGGAACTCTGGAAACACCATATATTTT. The full variable domain, rest sourced from reference TRBV11-3 and TRBJ1-3, is EAGVVQSPRYKIIEKKQPVAFWCNPISGHNTLYWYLQNLGQGPELLIRYENEEAVDDSQLPKDRFSAERLKGVDSTLKIQPAELGDSAVYLCASSFGGNSGNTIYFGEGSWLTVV.

This clone showed up many times. This CDR3 is CASSLQGGKGPLHF. CDR3 coding DNA: TGTGCCAGCAGCTTGCAAGGCGGCAAGGGGCCCCTCCACTTT. The J gene is TRBJ1-6, the V gene TRBV5-6, with D tentatively TRBD1 (5 bases). V was trimmed by 1 base and J by 13 bases, leaving 15 bases between them. This CDR3 region has 14 residues. The germline V gene has CDR1 SGHDT and CDR2 YYEEEE.